Below are 31 T cell receptor beta chains sequenced from a single sample in a study of blood T cell repertoires in COVID-19. Clones were read by immunoSEQ multiplex PCR, and TCRdb kept only the in-frame ones, dropping some. The repertoire holds 75,000 to 90,000 clones, with approximately 86% as singletons. The sample comprised peripheral blood. Receptor source: an elderly man with active or convalescent COVID-19.

The chain joins TRBV5-1 to TRBJ2-2; TRBD1 is a possible D gene (6 bases). CDR1 is SGHRS and CDR2 is YFSETQ in the germline V gene. The CDR3 length is 15 residues. V lost 0 bases and J lost 1, with 7 bases in between. Here the CDR3 reads CASSLAGQNTGELFF. Written as DNA, the CDR3 is TGCGCCAGCAGCTTGGCGGGACAGAACACCGGGGAGCTGTTTTTT.

The chain employs TRBV7-2 and TRBJ1-3; no clear D gene. V was shortened by 5 bases and J by 0 bases, with 8 bases between the two germline ends. Per germline, CDR1 SGHTA and CDR2 FQGNSA. The length of the CDR3 is 14 residues. The CDR3 coding sequence is TGTGCCAGCAGCGCCGAGTACTCTGGAAACACCATATATTTT. It specifies CASSAEYSGNTIYF.

J is TRBJ2-3 and V is TRBV11-3; a weak D match, TRBD1 (6 bases). V dropped 7 bases and J dropped 6 bases, with 17 bases sitting between them. The V gene's germline CDR1 is SGHNT and CDR2 YENEEA. The CDR3 has 14 amino acids. CDR3 residues: CASTPGHSSDTQYF. Written as DNA, the CDR3 is TGTGCCAGCACACCGGGACACTCCAGTGATACGCAGTATTTT.

The chain links TRBV5-1 to TRBJ2-6; D possibly corresponds to TRBD1 (5 bases). V dropped 3 bases and J dropped 4 bases, with 14 bases sitting between them. This CDR3 has 16 amino acids. Germline CDR1 is SGHRS and CDR2 is YFSETQ. CDR3 sequence (DNA): TGCGCCAGCAGCTACGCGGCTGGGGCCGGGGCCAACGTCCTGACTTTC. Amino acid sequence: CASSYAAGAGANVLTF. The full variable domain, completed using reference TRBV5-1 and TRBJ2-6, is KAGVTQTPRYLIKTRGQQVTLSCSPISGHRSVSWYQQTPGQGLQFLFEYFSETQRNKGNFPGRFSGRQFSNSRSEMNVSTLELGDSALYLCASSYAAGAGANVLTFGAGSRLTVL.

V usage is TRBV19 and J usage is TRBJ2-2; TRBD1 aligns across 8 bases. CDR1 is LNHDA and CDR2 is SQIVND in the germline V gene (reference sequence). This CDR3 is 15 amino acids long. Trimming cost V 2 bases and J 5 bases; bases outside gene matches: 4. CDR3 amino acids: CASSILTGVTGELFF. In DNA form, the CDR3 reads TGTGCCAGTAGTATATTGACAGGGGTAACCGGGGAGCTGTTTTTT.

The chain joins TRBV27 to TRBJ2-6, with 9 bases aligning to TRBD1. This CDR3 region has 17 residues. The J segment lost 2 bases and the V segment lost 4 bases, leaving 6 bases of the junction unmatched. Germline CDR1 reads MNHEY; CDR2 reads SMNVEV (reference sequence). The CDR3 sequence: CASSYGQGRTGANVLTF. In DNA, the CDR3 is TGTGCCAGCAGTTACGGACAGGGGCGCACTGGGGCCAACGTCCTGACTTTC.

At least ten counts were recorded for this clone. The CDR3 protein is CATSRDYLGGSSNEQFF. CDR3 in DNA: TGTGCCACCAGCAGAGATTATCTGGGCGGGAGCTCAAATGAGCAGTTCTTC. This chain links TRBV15 with TRBJ2-1; 7 bases map to TRBD2. The CDR3 extends over 17 amino acids. Germline CDR1 and CDR2: LNHNV and YYDKDF (reference sequence). J lost 7 bases, V lost 0 bases, and 12 bases had no gene match.

V gene TRBV5-6 combines with J gene TRBJ2-5; 9 bases are a match to TRBD1. The CDR3 totals 16 residues. Per germline, CDR1 SGHDT and CDR2 YYEEEE. Trimming at V came to 4 bases and at J to 4 bases, leaving 11 bases not matched to a gene. CDR3 residues: CASSLGTGFKIETQYF. The CDR3 DNA reads TGTGCCAGCAGCCTAGGGACAGGGTTCAAGATAGAGACCCAGTACTTC.

This clone was seen a few times. The chain is built from TRBV19 and TRBJ1-5, with 8 positions matching TRBD1. The J segment lost 5 bases and the V segment lost 5 bases, leaving 2 bases of the junction unmatched. The CDR3 runs to 13 residues. Per the germline V gene, CDR1 is LNHDA and CDR2 is SQIVND (reference sequence). CDR3 coding DNA: TGTGCCAGTAGTGAGACAGGGGATCAGCCCCAGCATTTT. It yields the protein CASSETGDQPQHF.

The chain joins TRBV27 to TRBJ1-1; tentative D call: TRBD1 (5 bases). CDR1 is MNHEY, CDR2 SMNVEV, per germline (reference sequence). Trimming removed 5 bases at V and 11 bases at J, with 27 bases between. The CDR3 covers 16 residues. CDR3 amino acids: CASSPPAGAGRVKAFF. In DNA form, the CDR3 reads TGTGCCAGCAGTCCCCCAGCTGGGGCAGGGAGGGTGAAGGCTTTCTTT.

The genes are TRBV28 and TRBJ2-5; D is perhaps TRBD1 (6 bases). Germline CDR1 MDHEN, CDR2 SYDVKM. CDR3 length: 15 amino acids. V dropped 1 base and J dropped 4 bases, with 13 bases sitting between them. This chain's CDR3 is CASSLLVGARETQYF. CDR3 in DNA: TGTGCCAGCAGTTTATTGGTGGGGGCTCGAGAGACCCAGTACTTC.

This chain links TRBV6-1 with TRBJ1-4; no reliable D call. CDR3 length: 15 amino acids. Germline V gene sequence: CDR1 MNHNS, CDR2 SASEGT. Trimming removed 3 bases at V and 1 base at J, with 9 bases between. The CDR3 DNA reads TGTGCCAGCAGTGACCCAGGCTTAACTAATGAAAAACTGTTTTTT. Its translation is CASSDPGLTNEKLFF.

This chain links TRBV13 with TRBJ2-1; 10 bases match TRBD1. V lost 5 bases, J lost 6 bases, and 4 bases stayed unmatched. The CDR3 length is 14 residues. Germline V lookup: CDR1 PRHDT, CDR2 FYEKMQ (reference sequence). CDR3 in amino acids: CASSHRTGGNEQFF. The CDR3 DNA follows: TGTGCCAGCAGCCATAGGACAGGGGGCAATGAGCAGTTCTTC.

The V and J genes are TRBV5-1 and TRBJ1-6; D remains unclear. V was clipped by 0 bases and J by 8 bases, with 12 bases between them. This CDR3 is 15 amino acids long. Germline V gene sequence: CDR1 SGHRS, CDR2 YFSETQ. Here the CDR3 reads CASSLGRQEYSPLHF. For the CDR3, the DNA is TGCGCCAGCAGCTTGGGTCGGCAGGAATATTCACCCCTCCACTTT.

The rearrangement uses TRBV9 and TRBJ1-4, with 11 bases lining up with TRBD1. CDR1 and CDR2 from the germline V gene are SGDLS and YYNGEE. The length of the CDR3 is 15 residues. Germline trimming cut 4 bases from V and 5 bases from J; bases unmatched to any gene: 4. CDR3 sequence: CASSLGTGGNEKLFF. CDR3 sequence (DNA): TGTGCCAGCAGCCTAGGGACAGGGGGAAATGAAAAACTGTTTTTT.

The rearrangement uses TRBV7-9 and TRBJ2-3, with a possible D match to TRBD1 (5 bases). Germline lookup yields CDR1 SEHNR and CDR2 FQNEAQ (reference sequence). The CDR3 sequence is 14 residues long. The germline V and J ends were trimmed by 3 bases and 3 bases, with 10 bases remaining between them. As DNA, the CDR3 is TGTGCCAGCAGCTTTCAGGGTGGAACAGATACGCAGTATTTT. Amino acids: CASSFQGGTDTQYF.

CDR3 sequence reads: CASTTGKSGRARQTQYF. The CDR3 nucleotides read TGTGCCAGTACCACTGGAAAAAGCGGGAGGGCTAGACAGACCCAGTACTTC. The rearrangement uses TRBV19 and TRBJ2-5; 10 bases are a match to TRBD2. Germline V gene sequence: CDR1 LNHDA, CDR2 SQIVND (reference sequence). The CDR3 sequence is 17 residues long. V trimming: 7 bases; J trimming: 6 bases; junction bases outside the gene matches: 17.

This clone has just one count. V and J are TRBV6-5 and TRBJ2-7; D may be TRBD2 (7 bases). This CDR3 is built from 12 residues. The V end was cut by 7 bases, the J end by 6 bases, with 13 bases between. Germline CDR1 is MNHEY and CDR2 is SVGAGI. CDR3 bases: TGTGCCAGCAAGTTCGGGGGGCGCGAGCAGTACGTC. The encoded protein is CASKFGGREQYV.

The chain is built from TRBV6-1 and TRBJ2-7; 7 bases match TRBD1. The V gene end was trimmed by 2 bases and the J gene end by 4 bases; junction bases not matched to a gene: 5. The CDR3 loop spans 14 amino acids. Germline-derived CDR1 and CDR2 are MNHNS and SASEGT. For the CDR3, the DNA is TGTGCCAGCAGTGAAATGGGACAGATATACGAGCAGTACGTC. Protein: CASSEMGQIYEQYV.

The V and J genes are TRBV3-1 (or the pseudogene TRBV3-2) and TRBJ2-3; 9 nucleotides agree with TRBD2. Germline values: CDR1 LGHDT, CDR2 YNNKEL (reference sequence). The CDR3 spans 20 residues. After removal of 0 bases from V and 1 base from J, the junction contained 14 bases not matched to a gene. CDR3 sequence: CASSQDRGGRARFGTDTQYF. CDR3 DNA sequence: TGTGCCAGCAGCCAAGATCGGGGCGGGAGGGCCCGCTTTGGCACAGATACGCAGTATTTT.

V is TRBV6-6 and J is TRBJ2-4; possible D gene TRBD1, 6 bases. This CDR3 contains 14 residues. Germline V gene data show CDR1 as MNHNY and CDR2 as SVGAGI (reference sequence). Trimming stripped 6 bases from V and 1 base from J, with 10 bases between. CDR3 protein: CASSPTGAKNIQYF. CDR3 DNA: TGTGCCAGCAGCCCTACAGGGGCCAAAAACATTCAGTACTTC.

The chain carries TRBV5-5 and TRBJ2-7; 7 nucleotides line up with TRBD1. CDR3 size: 14 residues. Germline CDR1 and CDR2: SGHKS and YYEKEE (reference sequence). V lost 0 bases and J lost 8; bases outside the gene matches: 8. In nucleotides, the CDR3 is TGTGCCAGCAGCTTGGGTTCGGCAGGGGGTCAGCAGTACGTC. Translation: CASSLGSAGGQQYV.

The chain joins TRBV14 to TRBJ1-2, with D tentatively TRBD1 (5 bases). CDR1 is SGHDN, CDR2 FVKESK, per germline. The CDR3 consists of 13 residues. With 1 base removed from V and 7 bases from J, the gap between germline ends came to 10 bases. CDR3 DNA: TGTGCCAGCAGCCAAGCCTGGGGGGGTGGCTACACCTTC. This sequence encodes CASSQAWGGGYTF.

This chain joins TRBV9 and TRBJ2-3; 9 positions agree with TRBD2. The J segment lost 0 bases and the V segment lost 3 bases, leaving 5 bases of the junction unmatched. In germline, CDR1 is SGDLS, CDR2 YYNGEE. CDR3 length equals 16 residues. Here the CDR3 reads CASSARLAASTDTQYF. The CDR3 DNA reads TGTGCCAGCAGCGCCAGACTAGCGGCTAGCACAGATACGCAGTATTTT.

The chain combines TRBV7-8 with TRBJ2-2, with D unresolved. Trimming cost V 2 bases and J 1 base, with 2 bases left between them. Looked up from germline, CDR1 is SGHVS and CDR2 is FQNEAQ. The CDR3 loop spans 13 amino acids. CDR3 DNA sequence: TGTGCCAGCAGCTTACTGAACACCGGGGAGCTGTTTTTT. This gives the protein CASSLLNTGELFF. The entire variable domain, with the rest obtained from reference TRBV7-8 and TRBJ2-2, is as follows: GAGVSQSPRYKVAKRGQDVALRCDPISGHVSLFWYQQALGQGPEFLTYFQNEAQLDKSGLPSDRFFAERPEGSVSTLKIQRTQQEDSAVYLCASSLLNTGELFFGEGSRLTVL.

J is TRBJ1-2 and V is TRBV6-2 or TRBV6-3; TRBD1 matches 10 bases. J gave up 8 bases and V 0 bases, and 6 bases lay outside the gene matches. This CDR3 has 15 residues. The germline V gene encodes CDR1 MNHEY and CDR2 SVGEGT. CDR3 nucleotide sequence: TGTGCCAGCAGTTACTCGACAGGGGGCTTGAACGGCTACACCTTC. Protein: CASSYSTGGLNGYTF.

The chain is built from TRBV9 and TRBJ2-2, with a tentative D call TRBD2 (7 bases). Germline CDR1 and CDR2: SGDLS and YYNGEE. The CDR3 covers 15 residues. Trimming removed 1 base from V and 3 bases from J, with 10 bases in between. This chain's CDR3 is CASSVRGAHTGELFF. The CDR3 DNA reads TGTGCCAGCAGCGTACGGGGGGCCCACACCGGGGAGCTGTTTTTT.

The chain employs TRBV25-1 and TRBJ1-1; weak D call: TRBD1 (5 bases). The CDR3 spans 13 residues. The germline V gene has CDR1 MGHDK and CDR2 SYGVNS. Trimming stripped 6 bases from V and 1 base from J, with 9 bases between. DNA for the CDR3: TGTGCCAGCAGCAATACAGGGAACACTGAAGCTTTCTTT. It translates to CASSNTGNTEAFF.

This clone was counted between two and nine times. The DNA for the CDR3 is TGTGCCAGCAGTGGGGAGGGACGGGTCACAGATACGCAGTATTTT. Its protein is CASSGEGRVTDTQYF. The gene calls are TRBV2 and TRBJ2-3; TRBD2 matches 7 bases. J was trimmed by 2 bases and V by 4 bases; bases with no gene match: 6. Per the germline V gene, CDR1 is SNHLY and CDR2 is FYNNEI. There are 15 residues in the CDR3.

This clone came up once. The rearrangement links TRBV11-3 to TRBJ1-1; TRBD1 aligns across 10 bases. The germline V gene has CDR1 SGHNT and CDR2 YENEEA. The ends lost 3 bases at V and 4 bases at J; junction bases unmatched: 2. There are 14 residues in the CDR3. The CDR3 is CASSLTGGSTEAFF. CDR3 coding DNA: TGTGCCAGCAGCTTGACAGGGGGCTCCACTGAAGCTTTCTTT.

V is TRBV6-5 and J is TRBJ1-2; 9 nucleotides line up with TRBD1. V lost 6 bases, J lost 4 bases, and 9 bases stayed unmatched. Germline values: CDR1 MNHEY, CDR2 SVGAGI. This CDR3 contains 15 residues. Here the CDR3 reads CASSKLGQGSYGYTF. The CDR3 coding sequence is TGTGCCAGCAGCAAACTCGGACAGGGGAGCTATGGCTACACCTTC.